The clone carrying this TCR beta chain has a count of ten or more. Its specificity is not known. Germline V CDR1 and CDR2: SQVTM, ANQGSEA. V lost 7 bases and J lost 3, with 16 bases in between. The CDR3 spans 13 residues. These data belong to a study of molecular identifiers for immune sequencing clone quantification. Whole-study results and caveats: Over 99% of effector molecules, yet under 1% of naive-cell molecules, were held by clones above 20 RNA copies.

Using 10%, 30% or 50% RNA, naive CD8 libraries were derived from around 20,000 to 1,000,000 sorted cells. For naive CD8 T cells, sorting used the CD8+CD4-CCR7+CD45RA+ phenotype. With listed TCR primers and previously described methods, bulk TCR libraries were prepared. MiXCR, run by TCRdb on the PCR reads, gives a single entry per CDR3 protein. The data contain around 460,000 distinct CDR3 sequences, 20% to 25% of them singletons. The rearrangement uses TRBV29-1 and TRBJ2-7; D assignment may be TRBD1 or TRBD2 (5 bases each). The TCR sequence derives from a human donor in good health. Some libraries in this study had Jurkat cell RNA spiked in. The sample comprised naive CD8+ T cells from blood, with Jurkat cell RNA spiked in. Specified subset: FACS-sorted CD8+CD4-CCR7+CD45RA+ naive T cells. This CDR3 reads CSAGGGTLYEQYF. CDR3 coding DNA: TGCAGCGCCGGTGGGGGTACACTCTACGAGCAGTACTTC.